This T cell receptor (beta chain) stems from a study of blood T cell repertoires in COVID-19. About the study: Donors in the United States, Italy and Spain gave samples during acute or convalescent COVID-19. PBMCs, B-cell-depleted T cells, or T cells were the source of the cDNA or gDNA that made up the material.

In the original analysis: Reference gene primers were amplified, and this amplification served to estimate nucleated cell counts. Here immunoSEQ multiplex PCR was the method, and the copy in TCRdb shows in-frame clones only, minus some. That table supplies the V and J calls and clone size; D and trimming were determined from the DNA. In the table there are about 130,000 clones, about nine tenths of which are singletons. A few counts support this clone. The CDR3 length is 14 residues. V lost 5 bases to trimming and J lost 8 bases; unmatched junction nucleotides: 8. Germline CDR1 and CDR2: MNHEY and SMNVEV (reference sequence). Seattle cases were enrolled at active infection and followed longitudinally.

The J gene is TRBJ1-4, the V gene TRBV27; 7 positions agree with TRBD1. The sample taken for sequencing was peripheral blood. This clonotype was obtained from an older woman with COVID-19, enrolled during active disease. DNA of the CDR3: TGTGCCAGCAGTACAGGGGTAGGTTACGAAAAACTGTTTTTT. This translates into CASSTGVGYEKLFF. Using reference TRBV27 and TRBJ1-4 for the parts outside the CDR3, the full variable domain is EAQVTQNPRYLITVTGKKLTVTCSQNMNHEYMSWYRQDPGLGLRQIYYSMNVEVTDKGDVPEGYKVSRKEKRNFPLILESPSPNQTSLYFCASSTGVGYEKLFFGSGTQLSVL.